The 10 T cell receptor beta chains below all came from one sample that was sequenced in a study of vaccination effects on CD4 cells after COVID-19. Antigens for these TCRs are unknown. The protocol was immunoSEQ multiplex PCR, while the TCRdb copy is restricted to in-frame clones and leaves out a portion. The data show tens of thousands of clones, over 75% seen once. Following an approximately 10-day culture, CD4+ T cells were purified. Each participant received a vaccine that was either BNT162b2 or mRNA-1273, given as two doses. The specimen was CD4+ T cells from PBMCs cultured without peptide, collected after COVID-19 vaccination. Receptors were obtained from a human donor who received a COVID-19 vaccine.

The chain employs TRBV27 and TRBJ2-3; no clear D gene. V dropped 3 bases and J dropped 2 bases, with 9 bases sitting between them. The CDR3 runs 14 residues. Germline V gene data show CDR1 as MNHEY and CDR2 as SMNVEV (reference sequence). CDR3 DNA: TGTGCCAGCAGTTTTGGAGTATACACAGATACGCAGTATTTT. Amino acid sequence: CASSFGVYTDTQYF.

The chain carries TRBV24-1 and TRBJ1-2; 7 bases fit TRBD1. The V and J ends lost 4 bases and 8 bases, in that order; junction bases with no gene match: 12. The CDR3 extends over 15 amino acids. CDR1 is KGHDR, CDR2 SFDVKD, per germline. CDR3 region: CATSEPRTGAEGYTF. The CDR3 DNA is TGTGCCACCAGTGAACCCCGGACAGGCGCGGAGGGCTACACCTTC.

The J gene is TRBJ2-6, the V gene TRBV7-2; D is undetermined. Germline V lookup: CDR1 SGHTA, CDR2 FQGNSA. The length of the CDR3 is 17 residues. V was pared by 5 bases and J by 0 bases, with 14 bases between. The CDR3: CASSPALGFSGANVLTF. For the CDR3, the DNA is TGTGCCAGCAGCCCAGCCCTGGGTTTCTCTGGGGCCAACGTCCTGACTTTC.

The chain links TRBV5-1 to TRBJ2-5; D unclear. Germline V gene lookup returns CDR1 SGHRS and CDR2 YFSETQ. Deletions cut 1 base from V and 3 bases from J, with 10 bases between. CDR3 length: 14 residues. The CDR3 loop reads CASSLTYGKETQYF. The CDR3 nucleotides are TGCGCCAGCAGCTTGACGTACGGAAAAGAGACCCAGTACTTC.

The J gene is TRBJ2-1, the V gene TRBV5-8; TRBD1 might be the D (7 bases). CDR1 is SGHTS and CDR2 is YDEGEE in the germline V gene. Trimming stripped 3 bases from V and 3 bases from J, with 10 bases between. This CDR3 region has 14 residues. As DNA, the CDR3 is TGTGCCAGCAGCTGGGGGGACAGCTACAATGAGCAGTTCTTC. Translated, it gives CASSWGDSYNEQFF.

The chain links TRBV19 to TRBJ1-2; 11 bases map to TRBD1. J gave up 4 bases and V 7 bases, and 11 bases lay outside the gene matches. Germline loops: CDR1 LNHDA, CDR2 SQIVND (reference sequence). The CDR3 is made up of 16 amino acids. CDR3 region: CASTNPPGQGGYGYTF. Written as DNA, the CDR3 is TGTGCCAGTACTAACCCTCCGGGACAGGGGGGCTATGGCTACACCTTC. Combining the CDR3 with reference TRBV19 and TRBJ1-2 gives the whole variable domain DGGITQSPKYLFRKEGQNVTLSCEQNLNHDAMYWYRQDPGQGLRLIYYSQIVNDFQKGDIAEGYSVSREKKESFPLTVTSAQKNPTAFYLCASTNPPGQGGYGYTFGSGTRLTVV.

The J gene is TRBJ2-2, the V gene TRBV14, with 9 bases identical to TRBD2. CDR1 and CDR2 from the germline V gene are SGHDN and FVKESK. CDR3 length: 19 amino acids. Losses at the gene ends were 4 bases for V and 1 base for J; bases not matched to a gene: 13. CDR3 protein: CASSRIGASGTKNTGELFF. The CDR3 bases are TGTGCCAGCAGCCGCATAGGGGCTAGCGGGACCAAGAACACCGGGGAGCTGTTTTTT.

The chain joins TRBV5-1 to TRBJ2-3; the match to TRBD1 covers 9 bases. V shed 1 base and J 5 bases; nucleotides not matched to a gene: 5. CDR1 is SGHRS, CDR2 YFSETQ, per germline. The CDR3 is 15 amino acids. Here the CDR3 DNA reads TGCGCCAGCAGCTTGACAGGGGGCGGGATAGATACGCAGTATTTT. Residues: CASSLTGGGIDTQYF.

The V call is TRBV18, the J call TRBJ1-1, with a weak D call TRBD1 (6 bases). The CDR3 is 16 residues long. Germline V CDR1 and CDR2: KGHSH, LQKENI. Trimming stripped 1 base from V and 3 bases from J, with 15 bases between. The CDR3 coding sequence is TGTGCCAGCTCACCACTCAGGACAGCAGTAGACACTGAAGCTTTCTTT. Protein sequence: CASSPLRTAVDTEAFF.

This sequence joins TRBV6-5 and TRBJ1-3; 7 bases match TRBD1. CDR3 length equals 15 residues. J lost 3 bases, V lost 5 bases, and 7 bases had no gene match. Germline V gene data show CDR1 as MNHEY and CDR2 as SVGAGI. The CDR3, as DNA: TGTGCCAGCAGTAAAACAGGGGTCGGTGGAAACACCATATATTTT. Translating gives CASSKTGVGGNTIYF.